This TCR beta chain was documented in a study of control samples from healthy donors and cancer patients. Repertoires were generated with immunoSEQ multiplex PCR, while TCRdb's copy carries only in-frame clones and drops some. This sample carries approximately 9,900 clones, around 90% of them seen once, and the ten largest clones take 20%. Germline lookup yields CDR1 MDHEN and CDR2 SYDVKM. V was shortened by 3 bases and J by 1 base, with 9 bases between the two germline ends. CDR3 size: 14 residues. This clonotype originated in a man aged 55 to 70 with colorectal cancer. The sequenced sample consisted of PBMCs. The chain carries TRBV28 and TRBJ1-2; possible D gene TRBD1, 5 bases. The CDR3 DNA reads as TGTGCCAGCAGTTTGGGTCAGGGTAACTATGGCTACACCTTC. It encodes CASSLGQGNYGYTF.